This T cell receptor (beta chain) was sequenced for a study of blood T cells in healthy people across ages. Next came a second PCR, run for about 6 to 12 cycles, which used a sample-barcoded 5' primer along with a J-beta primer mix. From the 5' RACE reads, TCRdb called clonotypes with MiXCR, one entry per CDR3 protein. The sample contains around 1,700,000 distinct CDR3 sequences, roughly 30% of which appear only once. They isolated at least 7 million PBMCs from each sample. This receptor was obtained from a woman aged 25 to 39 in good health. The sequenced sample was blood.

CDR3 DNA sequence: TGTGCCTGGAGTGGACGCACTAGCGGGAGGAGAAGCTCCTACGAGCAGTACTTC. This sequence encodes CAWSGRTSGRRSSYEQYF. V is TRBV30 and J is TRBJ2-7, with 12 bases aligning to TRBD2. There are 18 residues in the CDR3. V was pared by 1 base and J by 0 bases, with 10 bases of the junction left unmatched. Germline CDR1 GTSNPN, CDR2 SVGIG (reference sequence).